The 23 T cell receptor beta chains presented below share a single source sample, sequenced in a study of OX40 agonist ivuxolimab in advanced cancers. Using immunoSEQ multiplex PCR, the repertoire was profiled, and TCRdb retains in-frame clones only, with some absent. The sample consists of tens of thousands of clones, 70% to 85% of them appearing once. Sequences were derived from CD4+ or CD8+ T cells sorted from blood, sampled in a trial of the OX40 agonist ivuxolimab. The receptors shown here come from an adult with an advanced solid tumor such as melanoma, head and neck, liver or kidney cancer.

This chain uses TRBV4-1 with TRBJ1-1, with no clear D. Looked up from germline, CDR1 is MGHRA and CDR2 is YSYEKL. The CDR3 is 13 amino acids. Trimming removed 0 bases at V and 11 bases at J, with 13 bases between. The CDR3 DNA reads TGCGCCAGCAGCCAAGAGGAGGGCCTGGGGGCTTTCTTT. Protein product: CASSQEEGLGAFF.

The chain combines TRBV11-2 with TRBJ2-2; TRBD1 is a possible D gene (6 bases). CDR3 length equals 16 residues. In germline, CDR1 is SGHAT, CDR2 FQNNGV. V was shortened by 2 bases and J by 3 bases, with 13 bases between the two germline ends. The CDR3 DNA reads as TGTGCCAGCAGCTTATCTCGGACAGCCTACACCGGGGAGCTGTTTTTT. Translated: CASSLSRTAYTGELFF.

The chain recombines TRBV4-2 with TRBJ2-7, with a possible D match to TRBD2 (6 bases). CDR1 is LGHNA, CDR2 YNFKEQ, per germline. The CDR3 sequence is 16 residues long. V shed 3 bases and J shed 0 bases, with 15 bases lying between them. The CDR3 DNA reads as TGTGCCAGCAGCCAGCCTACGACCGGGGGCTCCTACGAGCAGTACTTC. Protein: CASSQPTTGGSYEQYF.

The chain couples TRBV27 to TRBJ1-5; 7 nucleotides match TRBD1. J was trimmed by 7 bases and V by 1 base; bases with no gene match: 7. The CDR3 spans 15 residues. CDR1 is MNHEY and CDR2 is SMNVEV in the germline V gene (reference sequence). The CDR3, as DNA: TGTGCCAGCAGTTTATTGGCAGGGGGAAGACAGCCCCAGCATTTT. This encodes CASSLLAGGRQPQHF.

There are a few counts of this clone. The chain recombines TRBV6-1 with TRBJ2-3, with a weak D call TRBD2 (5 bases). The germline gives CDR1 MNHNS, CDR2 SASEGT. The CDR3 loop spans 14 amino acids. V shed 7 bases and J shed 1 base, with 12 bases lying between them. Here the CDR3 DNA reads TGTGCCAGCAACCTGAGGGTCGGCACAGATACGCAGTATTTT. Translated: CASNLRVGTDTQYF.

This clone showed up just once. J is TRBJ2-5 and V is TRBV11-3; no clear D gene. Trimming took 4 bases from V and 4 from J, leaving 13 bases between them. This CDR3 contains 14 residues. Germline CDR1 is SGHNT and CDR2 is YENEEA. CDR3 sequence reads: CASSSGPYGETQYF. Here the CDR3 DNA reads TGTGCCAGCAGCTCCGGACCTTACGGAGAGACCCAGTACTTC.

The chain has TRBV19 and TRBJ1-2; D gene ambiguous. Germline assignment: CDR1 LNHDA and CDR2 SQIVND (reference sequence). Deletions cut 1 base from V and 3 bases from J, with 3 bases between. This CDR3 has 12 amino acids. Here the CDR3 reads CASSIGDYGYTF. The CDR3 DNA is TGTGCCAGTAGTATAGGGGACTATGGCTACACCTTC.

This chain joins TRBV18 and TRBJ2-2, with D perhaps matching TRBD1 or TRBD2 (7 bases each). V lost 0 bases and J lost 1, with 15 bases in between. Germline loops: CDR1 KGHSH, CDR2 LQKENI. The CDR3 has 18 amino acids. The CDR3 here is CASSPPGGGLVNTGELFF. The CDR3 DNA sequence: TGTGCCAGCTCACCACCGGGAGGGGGCCTAGTGAACACCGGGGAGCTGTTTTTT.

CDR3: CASTNSASLYGYTF. CDR3 nucleotides: TGTGCCAGCACTAATTCCGCCTCCCTCTATGGCTACACCTTC. The chain recombines TRBV6-1 with TRBJ1-2; no definite D call. Germline V gene sequence: CDR1 MNHNS, CDR2 SASEGT. The CDR3 length is 14 residues. V was cut by 7 bases and J by 4 bases, with 16 bases left in between.

The CDR3 is CASSSPGTSSNTEAFF. The CDR3 nucleotides are TGTGCCAGCAGTTCCCCCGGGACCTCTTCGAACACTGAAGCTTTCTTT. V usage is TRBV27 and J usage is TRBJ1-1; D possibly corresponds to TRBD1 (5 bases). Trimming removed 4 bases at V and 1 base at J, with 16 bases between. CDR1 MNHEY and CDR2 SMNVEV come from the germline V gene (reference sequence). This CDR3 contains 16 residues.

The chain carries TRBV6-1 and TRBJ2-5; TRBD1 is a possible D gene (6 bases). CDR3 length equals 13 residues. CDR1 MNHNS and CDR2 SASEGT come from the germline V gene. Trimming removed 6 bases from V and 4 bases from J, with 12 bases in between. The CDR3 sequence: CASRRTVLETQYF. The CDR3 region has the DNA TGTGCCAGCAGACGGACAGTTTTAGAGACCCAGTACTTC.

The chain links TRBV6-6 to TRBJ2-7; 7 bases are a match to TRBD1. The CDR3 extends over 14 amino acids. J gave up 2 bases and V 8 bases, and 9 bases lay outside the gene matches. Germline V gene sequence: CDR1 MNHNY, CDR2 SVGAGI (reference sequence). CDR3 region: CASRSHDRAYEQYF. CDR3 DNA sequence: TGTGCCAGCCGAAGTCATGACAGGGCCTACGAGCAGTACTTC.

The V and J genes are TRBV6-6 and TRBJ1-1; D might be TRBD1 (6 bases). Germline V CDR1 and CDR2: MNHNY, SVGAGI (reference sequence). V was cut by 4 bases and J by 4 bases, with 16 bases left in between. CDR3 size: 15 residues. For the CDR3, the DNA is TGTGCCAGCAGTTTCGCACAAGCACAGGGCACTGAAGCTTTCTTT. Translating it yields CASSFAQAQGTEAFF.

The rearrangement uses TRBV21-1 and TRBJ1-5; TRBD1, as called in the table, went unchecked against the DNA. TRBV21-1 is assigned pseudogene status. This CDR3 has 17 amino acids. The CDR3 DNA sequence: TGTGCCAGCAGCAAAGCGGGGGGACAGGGTAGGTATCAGCCCCAGCATTTT. The encoded protein is CASSKAGGQGRYQPQHF.

The chain has TRBV27 and TRBJ2-2; D is possibly TRBD2 (7 bases). This CDR3 spans 14 amino acids. Between the trimmed V and J ends, which lost 6 bases and 0 bases, there was a span of 8 bases. Germline CDR1 and CDR2: MNHEY and SMNVEV (reference sequence). The CDR3 sequence is CASRGGPNTGELFF. As DNA, the CDR3 is TGTGCCAGCAGGGGGGGGCCGAACACCGGGGAGCTGTTTTTT.

This chain joins TRBV4-3 and TRBJ2-7, with 7 bases that match TRBD1. The germline CDR1 and CDR2 sequences are LGHNA and YSLEER. The CDR3 has 18 residues. V shed 0 bases and J 4 bases; nucleotides not matched to a gene: 15. The CDR3 reads CASSQDWVLGGIGYEQYF. In nucleotides, the CDR3 is TGCGCCAGCAGCCAAGATTGGGTGTTAGGGGGCATTGGGTACGAGCAGTACTTC.

CDR3: CASSEYEGDEQFF. The CDR3 nucleotides read TGTGCCAGCAGTGAATATGAGGGCGATGAGCAGTTCTTC. The chain combines TRBV25-1 with TRBJ2-1; the D gene is possibly TRBD2 (5 bases). Germline assignment: CDR1 MGHDK and CDR2 SYGVNS. The CDR3 has 13 residues. V gave up 0 bases and J gave up 8 bases, with 8 bases separating them.

This clone is a singleton in its sample. This chain uses TRBV5-1 with TRBJ2-3; D may be TRBD2 (5 bases). This CDR3 region has 13 residues. Germline V gene lookup returns CDR1 SGHRS and CDR2 YFSETQ. V was shortened by 1 base and J by 10 bases, with 13 bases between the two germline ends. CDR3 loop: CASSLTGEAAQYF. CDR3 DNA: TGCGCCAGCAGCTTGACCGGGGAAGCGGCGCAGTATTTT.

The V gene is TRBV28, the J gene TRBJ1-2; 9 bases are a match to TRBD1. CDR3 size: 17 residues. V dropped 6 bases and J dropped 4; count of bases not matched to a gene: 15. CDR1 is MDHEN, CDR2 SYDVKM, per germline. This chain's CDR3 is CASSPGTGTGGTYGYTF. CDR3 DNA sequence: TGTGCCAGCAGCCCCGGGACAGGGACCGGGGGAACCTATGGCTACACCTTC.

CDR3 sequence: CASSPTGQGTIMPQHF. The CDR3 nucleotides are TGTGCCAGTAGCCCCACTGGACAGGGGACAATCATGCCCCAGCATTTT. The chain uses TRBV19 and TRBJ1-5; TRBD1 matches 9 bases. CDR1 and CDR2 from the germline V gene are LNHDA and SQIVND (reference sequence). The CDR3 loop spans 16 amino acids. The J segment lost 9 bases and the V segment lost 6 bases, leaving 15 bases of the junction unmatched.

The chain has TRBV6-1 and TRBJ1-1; D is uncertain. There are 13 residues in the CDR3. V lost 6 bases and J 4 bases, leaving 12 bases between the germline ends. The germline gives CDR1 MNHNS, CDR2 SASEGT. The DNA for the CDR3 is TGTGCCAGCAGAGCTGACCGGTCCACTGAAGCTTTCTTT. Translating it yields CASRADRSTEAFF.

V gene TRBV18 combines with J gene TRBJ1-2, with D possibly TRBD1 on 6 matching bases. In germline, CDR1 is KGHSH, CDR2 LQKENI. This CDR3 spans 13 amino acids. Trimming stripped 4 bases from V and 5 bases from J, with 11 bases between. CDR3 amino acids: CASSRGTPYGYTF. As DNA, the CDR3 is TGTGCCAGCTCACGGGGGACACCTTATGGCTACACCTTC.

The genes are TRBV19 and TRBJ2-6; possibly TRBD2 for D (5 bases). Germline V lookup: CDR1 LNHDA, CDR2 SQIVND (reference sequence). CDR3 length: 17 residues. Trimming pared 3 bases from V and 0 bases from J, leaving 12 bases between. The DNA for the CDR3 is TGTGCCAGTAGTATCGGGTTGGGGAGCTCTGGGGCCAACGTCCTGACTTTC. This translates into CASSIGLGSSGANVLTF.